This TCR beta chain was sequenced during a study of response to subunit inactivated influenza vaccine (dated by TCRdb to between 2017 and 2018). Describing the broader study: To follow how T cells responded to a trivalent subunit inactivated influenza vaccine, the researchers relied on deep quantitative profiling of the T cell receptor repertoire.

For this clonotype: The antigen it recognizes is unknown. Nothing much larger sits one base from this clone, and base qualities are not available.

Library generation was performed with RT-PCR. For sequencing, an Illumina HiSeq 2500 was employed. The public reads were reanalyzed by TCRdb: fastp trimming at Q25, MiXCR alignment, in-frame beta chains only. CDR3 protein sequences are deduplicated, and each keeps its most common genes and DNA. The sample has approximately 500,000 distinct CDR3 sequences on record, 14% of them singletons. Jointly, the top ten make up more than 9.5% of the sample. What the authors observed across the whole study: According to the authors, only a limited number of new T cells may be recruited by each seasonal influenza vaccination.

Relative to germline, V is 0 bases shorter and J is 2 bases shorter, with 8 bases between their ends. The CDR3 contains 14 residues, cysteine and phenylalanine counted. Only CDR3 DNA remains: 42 bases, in frame from the first base. This clonotype originated in a man aged 45-60 years who received an inactivated influenza vaccine. Donor details come from another sample of the same person, matched by shared clones. Here the sequenced sample was PBMCs from blood, taken 11 to 12 days after vaccination. The sequence is built from TRBV12-3 or TRBV12-4 and TRBJ2-7; there is no confident call for the D gene. CDR3 loop: CASSLADRAYEQYF. In nucleotide form, the sequence is TGTGCCAGCAGTTTAGCCGACCGCGCCTACGAGCAGTACTTC.